This T cell receptor (beta chain) was retrieved from a study of type 1 regulatory T cells. The CDR3 covers 14 residues. The germline V gene has CDR1 SEHNR and CDR2 FQNEAQ (reference sequence). V was clipped by 6 bases and J by 5 bases; unmatched bases: 9. This clonotype was seen a few times. TCRdb used MiXCR to reprocess the reads, holding one entry per CDR3 protein. The sample gives some 89,000 distinct CDR3 sequences, roughly a third of which show up once; less than 2.5% is in the top ten. This sequence was found in a human donor in good health. The sequenced sample was CD4+ T cells, either the whole sample or a sorted fraction (not recorded which). This chain links TRBV7-9 with TRBJ1-1; 7 bases are a match to TRBD1. CDR3 nucleotides: TGTGCCAGCAGGGGCGCACAGGGGAGTACTGAAGCTTTCTTT. Translated, it gives CASRGAQGSTEAFF. Based on the CDR3 plus reference TRBV7-9 and TRBJ1-1, the full variable domain is DTGVSQNPRHKITKRGQNVTFRCDPISEHNRLYWYRQTLGQGPEFLTYFQNEAQLEKSRLLSDRFSAERPKGSFSTLEIQRTEQGDSAMYLCASRGAQGSTEAFFGQGTRLTVV.